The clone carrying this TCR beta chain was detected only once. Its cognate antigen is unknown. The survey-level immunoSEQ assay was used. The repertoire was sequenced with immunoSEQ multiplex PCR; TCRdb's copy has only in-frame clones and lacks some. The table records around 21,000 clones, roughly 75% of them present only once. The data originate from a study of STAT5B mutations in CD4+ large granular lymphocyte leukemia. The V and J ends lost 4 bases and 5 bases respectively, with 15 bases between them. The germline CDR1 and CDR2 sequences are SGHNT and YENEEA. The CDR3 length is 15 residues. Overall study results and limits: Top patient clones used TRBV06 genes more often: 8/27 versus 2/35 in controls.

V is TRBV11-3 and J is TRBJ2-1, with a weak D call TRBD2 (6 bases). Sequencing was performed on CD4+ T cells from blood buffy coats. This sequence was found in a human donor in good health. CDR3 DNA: TGTGCCAGCAGCTCCCGGCGCGGGGTCAACAATGAGCAGTTCTTC. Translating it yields CASSSRRGVNNEQFF.